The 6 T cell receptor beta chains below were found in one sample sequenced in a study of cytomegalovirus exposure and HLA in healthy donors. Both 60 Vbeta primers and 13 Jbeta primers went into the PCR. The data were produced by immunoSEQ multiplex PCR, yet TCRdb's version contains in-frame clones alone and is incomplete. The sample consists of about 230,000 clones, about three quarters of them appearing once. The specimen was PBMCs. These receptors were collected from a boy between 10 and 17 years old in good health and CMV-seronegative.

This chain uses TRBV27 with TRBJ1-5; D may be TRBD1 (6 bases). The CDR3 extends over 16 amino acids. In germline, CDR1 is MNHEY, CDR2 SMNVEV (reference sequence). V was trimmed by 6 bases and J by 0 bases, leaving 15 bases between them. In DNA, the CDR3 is TGTGCCAGCAGACCACAGGGTCGGGTTAGCAATCAGCCCCAGCATTTT. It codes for CASRPQGRVSNQPQHF.

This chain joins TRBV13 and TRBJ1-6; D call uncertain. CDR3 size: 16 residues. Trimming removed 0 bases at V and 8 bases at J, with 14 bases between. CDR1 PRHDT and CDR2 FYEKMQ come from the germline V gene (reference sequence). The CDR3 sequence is CASSLGGRVAYSPLHF. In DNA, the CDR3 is TGTGCCAGCAGCTTAGGGGGGAGGGTTGCGTATTCACCCCTCCACTTT.

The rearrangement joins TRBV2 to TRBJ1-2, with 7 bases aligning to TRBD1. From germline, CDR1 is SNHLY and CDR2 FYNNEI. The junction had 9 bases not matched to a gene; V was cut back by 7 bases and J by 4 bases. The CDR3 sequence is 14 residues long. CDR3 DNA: TGTGCCAGCATGGGGGATACAGGGGCCTATGGCTACACCTTC. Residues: CASMGDTGAYGYTF.

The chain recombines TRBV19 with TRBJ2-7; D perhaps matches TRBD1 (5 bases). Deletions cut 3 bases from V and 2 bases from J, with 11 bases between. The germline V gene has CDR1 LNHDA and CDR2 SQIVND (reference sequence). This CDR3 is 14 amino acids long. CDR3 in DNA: TGTGCCAGTAGTATGGGGCAAGAAGCCTACGAGCAGTACTTC. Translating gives CASSMGQEAYEQYF.

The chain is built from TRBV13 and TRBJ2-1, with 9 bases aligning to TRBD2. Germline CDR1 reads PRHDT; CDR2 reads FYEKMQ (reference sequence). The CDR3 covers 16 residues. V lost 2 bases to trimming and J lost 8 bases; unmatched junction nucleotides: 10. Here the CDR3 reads CASSLTRLAGIDEQFF. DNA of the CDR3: TGTGCCAGCAGCTTAACGCGCCTAGCGGGAATCGATGAGCAGTTCTTC.

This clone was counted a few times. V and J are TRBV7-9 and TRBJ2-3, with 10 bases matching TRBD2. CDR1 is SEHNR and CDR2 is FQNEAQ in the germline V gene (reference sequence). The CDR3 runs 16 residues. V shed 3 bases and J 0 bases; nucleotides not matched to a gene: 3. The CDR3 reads CASSFGLAASTDTQYF. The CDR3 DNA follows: TGTGCCAGCAGCTTCGGACTAGCGGCGAGCACAGATACGCAGTATTTT.